This is a list of T cell receptor beta chains from one sample in a study of T cells after yellow fever vaccination. TCRdb recomputed calls from the 5' RACE reads with MiXCR, one row per CDR3 protein. The table shows about 320,000 distinct CDR3 sequences, with 3.5% to 5% occurring only once. The material was PBMCs, obtained 15 days after the yellow fever booster vaccination. The origin of the receptors is a man in his late teens or twenties who received the YFV17D yellow fever vaccine. Each CDR3 is given with its conserved first and last residue. A D gene is named only where the DNA matches it firmly. Clone size is shown for a subset of rows, as once, few, many or a class of expanded clone.

cdr3_length clone_size d_call j_call v_call cdr3_aa cdr3_nt
14 . TRBD1 TRBJ2-7 TRBV10-3 CATDQGDSSYEQYF TGTGCCACAGATCAAGGGGACAGCTCCTACGAGCAGTACTTC
14 many . TRBJ1-1 TRBV18 CASSPPGGYTEAFF TGTGCCAGCTCACCACCAGGGGGTTACACTGAAGCTTTCTTT
13 many . TRBJ2-5 TRBV6-6 CASSYGVGGTQYF TGTGCCAGCAGTTACGGGGTTGGAGGTACCCAGTACTTC
15 few . TRBJ1-5 TRBV4-3 CASSQDLQNNQPQHF TGCGCCAGCAGCCAAGATCTTCAGAATAATCAGCCCCAGCATTTT
13 many . TRBJ2-7 TRBV7-6 CASSLASPYEQYF TGTGCCAGCAGCTTAGCGAGTCCCTACGAGCAGTACTTC
13 . TRBD1 TRBJ1-2 TRBV12-3/TRBV12-4 CASRLDRGEGYTF TGTGCCAGCAGGTTGGACAGGGGAGAGGGCTACACCTTC
15 many TRBD1 TRBJ1-4 TRBV6-6 CASSNRGRGDEKLFF TGTGCCAGCAGTAACAGGGGGCGCGGTGACGAAAAACTGTTTTTT
13 few . TRBJ2-5 TRBV29-1 CSVVRGRKETQYF TGCAGCGTTGTAAGGGGCCGAAAAGAGACCCAGTACTTC
12 . . TRBJ1-1 TRBV10-3 CASNGGFEEAFF TGTGCCTCCAATGGGGGATTCGAGGAAGCTTTCTTT
16 . . TRBJ1-5 TRBV3-1 CASSQSERSSNQPQHF TGTGCCAGCAGCCAATCGGAAAGGAGTAGCAATCAGCCCCAGCATTTT
15 few . TRBJ2-6 TRBV27 CASSFGGTGANVLTF TGTGCCAGCAGTTTTGGGGGCACTGGGGCCAACGTCCTGACTTTC
11 few . TRBJ2-1 TRBV5-6 CASSLLSEQFF TGTGCCAGCAGCCTCTTAAGCGAGCAGTTCTTC
15 few . TRBJ1-5 TRBV4-3 CASSQDWDNYQPQHF TGCGCCAGCAGCCAAGATTGGGACAACTATCAGCCCCAGCATTTT
15 many . TRBJ1-6 TRBV10-3 CAISESQGTTSPLHF TGTGCCATCAGTGAGTCGCAGGGTACCACTTCACCCCTCCACTTT
13 . . TRBJ2-6 TRBV5-1 CASHISGANVLTF TGCGCCAGCCACATCTCTGGGGCCAACGTCCTGACTTTC
14 . . TRBJ2-7 TRBV19 CASSTPTGNYEQYF TGTGCCAGTAGTACCCCGACAGGAAACTACGAGCAGTACTTC
18 . TRBD1 TRBJ2-2 TRBV3-1 CASSRNLGTAINTGELFF TGTGCCAGCAGCCGAAACCTCGGGACAGCCATTAACACCGGGGAGCTGTTTTTT
15 many . TRBJ1-5 TRBV7-2 CASSRNRDSNQPQHF TGTGCCAGCAGCCGAAACAGGGATAGCAATCAGCCCCAGCATTTT
17 . TRBD1 TRBJ1-2 TRBV9 CASSTHSGQGASNGYTF TGTGCCAGCAGCACCCACTCAGGACAGGGGGCGAGTAATGGCTACACCTTC
15 many TRBD1 TRBJ1-4 TRBV18 CASSPPTGTNEKLFF TGTGCCAGCTCACCCCCGACAGGGACTAATGAAAAACTGTTTTTT
14 few TRBD1 TRBJ2-3 TRBV5-1 CASSSGQVIDTQYF TGCGCCAGCAGCTCGGGACAGGTCATCGATACGCAGTATTTT